This T cell receptor beta chain was recorded in a study of regulatory T cells in long-lasting Graves disease. On the study more broadly: Persistent Graves' disease denoted over 5 years of antithyroid drugs plus positive TSH receptor antibodies. Overall study findings and caveats: Thyroid tissue went unexamined; only peripheral blood was analyzed.

Arm-PCR of CDR3 regions and iRepertoire HTBI primers were the basis on which TCR beta libraries were built. A single record per CDR3 protein comes from TCRdb applying MiXCR to the multiplex PCR reads. The repertoire holds 300,000 to 500,000 distinct CDR3 sequences, 20% to 25% seen once, with less than 25% in the top ten. This CDR3 region has 12 residues. V was cut by 8 bases and J by 1 base, with 8 bases left in between. Germline V gene lookup returns CDR1 LNHDA and CDR2 SQIVND (reference sequence). This clonotype has just a few counts. Its antigen is unidentified. Time point here: persistent/refractory GD, antithyroid drugs over 5 years with positive TRAb. PBMCs provided the RNA from which the TCR library was made.

This clonotype originated in a female donor with Graves disease. Sample: peripheral blood mononuclear cells (PBMCs), taken when the disease was refractory, from a patient treated with antithyroid drugs. This chain uses TRBV19 with TRBJ2-5; the D is unclear. CDR3 amino acids: CASGEGQETQYF. CDR3 DNA: TGTGCCAGTGGAGAAGGCCAAGAGACCCAGTACTTC.